This T cell receptor (beta chain) was sequenced in a study of CD8+CD57+ T cells in acquired aplastic anemia. Whole-study results and caveats: Over 25 shared CD8+ CDR3s appeared highly expressed within patients' immunodominant clones. Patients and healthy controls showed no significant CD8+ Simpson's diversity difference.

Germline CDR1 LNHDA, CDR2 SQIVND (reference sequence). The CDR3 is 15 residues long. V was clipped by 6 bases and J by 5 bases; unmatched bases: 5. Flow cytometry had shown expanded CD8+CD57+ cells in the patients chosen for sequencing. There was no therapy given to any patient before the blood sampling took place. In regard to this clonotype: Antigen specificity is unknown.

Profiling of TCR beta VDJ combinations and CDR3 sequences used genomic DNA as template. TCRdb used MiXCR to reprocess the reads, holding one entry per CDR3 protein. This repertoire shows about 290,000 distinct CDR3 sequences, approximately 60% found once; its top ten account for approximately 1.3%. The sample comprised sorted CD4+, CD8+, or CD8+CD57+ T cells (not recorded which) from PBMCs. The origin of this receptor is a human donor with aplastic anemia. The chain employs TRBV19 and TRBJ2-2; 11 positions agree with TRBD2. The CDR3 is CASSTSGSGTGELFF. The CDR3 DNA is TGTGCCAGTAGCACTAGCGGGAGTGGGACCGGGGAGCTGTTTTTT.